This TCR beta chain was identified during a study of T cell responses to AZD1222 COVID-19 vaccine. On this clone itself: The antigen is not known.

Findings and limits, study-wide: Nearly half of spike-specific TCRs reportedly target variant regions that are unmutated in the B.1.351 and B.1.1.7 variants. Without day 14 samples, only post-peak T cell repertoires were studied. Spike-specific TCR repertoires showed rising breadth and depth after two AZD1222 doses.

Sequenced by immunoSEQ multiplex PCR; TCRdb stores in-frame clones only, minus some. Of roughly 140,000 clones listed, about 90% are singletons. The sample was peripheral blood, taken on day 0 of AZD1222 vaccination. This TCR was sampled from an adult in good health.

The CDR3 is CASRGQGTEKLFF. CDR3 DNA sequence: TGTGCCAGCAGAGGTCAGGGGACTGAAAAACTGTTTTTT. The chain links TRBV2 to TRBJ1-4, with D possibly matching TRBD1 (6 bases). Trimming took 6 bases from V and 7 from J, leaving 12 bases between them. This CDR3 is built from 13 residues. Germline V gene lookup returns CDR1 SNHLY and CDR2 FYNNEI.